These T cell receptor beta chains were read from a single sample in a study of beta chain features in type 1 diabetes. Profiled with immunoSEQ multiplex PCR; TCRdb holds only in-frame clones, not every one. The repertoire holds approximately 52,000 clones, with around 60% as singletons. The specimen sequenced was stem cell memory CD4+ T cells from blood. The receptors originated from a woman aged 30 to 39 with type 1 diabetes. Both conserved end residues are part of each CDR3. A D gene is named only where the DNA matches it firmly. Expanded clones are given a class, and other clones once, few, many or no size at all.

j_call d_call v_call clone_size cdr3_nt cdr3_aa
TRBJ1-6 - TRBV23-1 - TGCGCCAGCAGTCTGAAAGGCGGTAATAATTCACCCCTCCACTTT CASSLKGGNNSPLHF
TRBJ2-2 TRBD2 TRBV7-8 - TGTGCCAGCAGCCCGGGTGGGGCTAGCGGGAGTATATCCGGGGAGCTGTTTTTT CASSPGGASGSISGELFF
TRBJ2-7 - TRBV20-1 - TGCAGTGCTAGACAAACCTACGAGCAGTACTTC CSARQTYEQYF
TRBJ1-5 - TRBV7-9 - TGTGCCATTACGAGGGGAGGCGGCAATCAGCCCCAGCATTTT CAITRGGGNQPQHF
TRBJ1-4 - TRBV2 - TGTGCCAGCAGGCGGACAGCAACTAATGAAAAACTGTTTTTT CASRRTATNEKLFF
TRBJ1-3 TRBD1 TRBV29-1 - TGCAGCGTTGCCCTCGGACAGGGAGTCGGAAACACCATATATTTT CSVALGQGVGNTIYF
TRBJ2-2 - TRBV2 few TGTGCCAGCAGTGTATCTATTAACACCGGGGAGCTGTTTTTT CASSVSINTGELFF
TRBJ2-7 TRBD2 TRBV4-1 - TGCGCCAGCAGCCACCCTAGCGGAGGGACCTACGAGCAGTACTTC CASSHPSGGTYEQYF
TRBJ2-7 TRBD1 TRBV6-1 - TGTGCCAGCAGTTCACCGACAGGGGGAGGCGAGCAGTACTTC CASSSPTGGGEQYF
TRBJ2-2 TRBD2 TRBV11-2 - TGTGCCAGCAGCTTAGCTCGGCTAGCGGGAGGGACCGGGGAGCTGTTTTTT CASSLARLAGGTGELFF
TRBJ2-7 - TRBV7-8 - TGTGCCAGCAGCATGACTCAATTCTACGAGCAGTACTTC CASSMTQFYEQYF
TRBJ1-2 - TRBV29-1 - TGCAGCGTTGACAGGGAACCCCTTTCTAACTATGGCTACACCTTC CSVDREPLSNYGYTF
TRBJ1-1 - TRBV28 - TGTGCCAGCAGCCATTACAGTGAAGCTTTCTTT CASSHYSEAFF
TRBJ2-2 - TRBV9 - TGTGCCAGCAGCGTAGAAGGACATTGGCGGGACGCGAACACCGGGGAGCTGTTTTTT CASSVEGHWRDANTGELFF
TRBJ1-1 - TRBV9 - TGTGCCAGCAGCGTAACAGGGTTAGACACTGAAGCTTTCTTT CASSVTGLDTEAFF
TRBJ2-3 TRBD2 TRBV5-4 - TGTGCCAGCAGCTTAGCGGGACTAGCGGGAGATACGCAGTATTTT CASSLAGLAGDTQYF
TRBJ2-1 - TRBV28 - TGTGCCAGCAGTTGGGCAGGGCTCAATGAGCAGTTCTTC CASSWAGLNEQFF
TRBJ2-3 TRBD1 TRBV27 - TGTGCCAGCAGTTACCGGGACAGGGCCACAGATACGCAGTATTTT CASSYRDRATDTQYF
TRBJ2-1 TRBD1 TRBV5-1 few TGCGCCAGCAGCTTGGCGCCAGGGGGCCGGAATGAGCAGTTCTTC CASSLAPGGRNEQFF
TRBJ1-1 TRBD1 TRBV5-1 - TGCGCCAGCAGCGGAGGGACAGGGGGCCTACCGGGCACTGAAGCTTTCTTT CASSGGTGGLPGTEAFF
TRBJ2-5 TRBD1 TRBV28 - TGTGCCAGCAGTGGATACAGGGGGGAAGAGACCCAGTACTTC CASSGYRGEETQYF
TRBJ2-3 TRBD2 TRBV7-2 - TGTGCCAGCAGCCAGACTAGCGGCACAGATACGCAGTATTTT CASSQTSGTDTQYF
TRBJ2-3 - TRBV15 - TGTGCCACCAGCAGAGATGCGCGGGGACCCACAGATACGCAGTATTTT CATSRDARGPTDTQYF
TRBJ2-7 - TRBV7-3 - TGTGCCAGCAGCCCCACGGGTGTGCACGAGCAGTACTTC CASSPTGVHEQYF
TRBJ2-3 - TRBV28 - TGTGCCAGCAGCCCTCTCCCGGGGTTGAGCACAGATACGCAGTATTTT CASSPLPGLSTDTQYF
TRBJ1-2 - TRBV27 - TGTGCCAGCAGTTTCCAGGATCCTCCCTATGGCTACACCTTC CASSFQDPPYGYTF
TRBJ1-1 - TRBV18 - TGTGCCAGCTCCCAAGGACAAACGAACACTGAAGCTTTCTTT CASSQGQTNTEAFF
TRBJ2-1 - TRBV2 - TGTGCCAGCAGACTAGTCAATGAGCAGTTCTTC CASRLVNEQFF